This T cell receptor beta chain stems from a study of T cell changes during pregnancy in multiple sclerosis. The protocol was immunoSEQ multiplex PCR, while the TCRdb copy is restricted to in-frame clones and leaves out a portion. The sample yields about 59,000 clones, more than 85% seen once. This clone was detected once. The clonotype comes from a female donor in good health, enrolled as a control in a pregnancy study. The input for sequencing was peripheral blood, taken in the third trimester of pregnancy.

The CDR3 spells CASSFKRDGDTQYF. CDR3 in DNA: TGTGCCAGCAGTTTCAAGCGGGATGGTGATACGCAGTATTTT. The chain combines TRBV27 with TRBJ2-3; TRBD2 matches 7 bases. The CDR3 spans 14 residues. The germline gives CDR1 MNHEY, CDR2 SMNVEV (reference sequence). V was clipped by 3 bases and J by 6 bases; unmatched bases: 6.